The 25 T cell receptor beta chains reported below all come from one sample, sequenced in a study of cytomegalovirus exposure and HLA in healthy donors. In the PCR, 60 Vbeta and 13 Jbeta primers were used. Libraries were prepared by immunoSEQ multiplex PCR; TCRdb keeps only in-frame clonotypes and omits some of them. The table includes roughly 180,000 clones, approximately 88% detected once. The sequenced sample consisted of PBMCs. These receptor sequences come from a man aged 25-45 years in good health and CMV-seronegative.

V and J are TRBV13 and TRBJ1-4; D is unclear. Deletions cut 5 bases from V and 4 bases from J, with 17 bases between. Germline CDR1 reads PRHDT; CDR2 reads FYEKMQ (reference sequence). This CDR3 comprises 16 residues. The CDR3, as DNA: TGTGCCAGCAGCGAAATGGGCGAAGGAATTAATGAAAAACTGTTTTTT. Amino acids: CASSEMGEGINEKLFF. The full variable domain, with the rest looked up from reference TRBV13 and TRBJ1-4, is AAGVIQSPRHLIKEKRETATLKCYPIPRHDTVYWYQQGPGQDPQFLISFYEKMQSDKGSIPDRFSAQQFSDYHSELNMSSLELGDSALYFCASSEMGEGINEKLFFGSGTQLSVL.

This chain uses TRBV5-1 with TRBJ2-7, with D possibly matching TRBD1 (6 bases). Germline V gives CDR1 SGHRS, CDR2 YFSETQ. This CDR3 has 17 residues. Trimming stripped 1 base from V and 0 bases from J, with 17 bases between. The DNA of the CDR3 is TGCGCCAGCAGCTTGTGGGGGCTTCTGGAGGTCTCCTACGAGCAGTACTTC. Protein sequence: CASSLWGLLEVSYEQYF. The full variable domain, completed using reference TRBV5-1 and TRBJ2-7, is KAGVTQTPRYLIKTRGQQVTLSCSPISGHRSVSWYQQTPGQGLQFLFEYFSETQRNKGNFPGRFSGRQFSNSRSEMNVSTLELGDSALYLCASSLWGLLEVSYEQYFGPGTRLTVT.

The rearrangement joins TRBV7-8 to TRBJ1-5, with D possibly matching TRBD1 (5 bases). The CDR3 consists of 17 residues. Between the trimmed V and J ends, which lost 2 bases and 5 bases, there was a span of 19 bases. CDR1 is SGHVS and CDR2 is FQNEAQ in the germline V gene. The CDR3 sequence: CASSLLSGQVRHQPQHF. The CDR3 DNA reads TGTGCCAGCAGCTTACTATCAGGGCAGGTTAGGCATCAGCCCCAGCATTTT.

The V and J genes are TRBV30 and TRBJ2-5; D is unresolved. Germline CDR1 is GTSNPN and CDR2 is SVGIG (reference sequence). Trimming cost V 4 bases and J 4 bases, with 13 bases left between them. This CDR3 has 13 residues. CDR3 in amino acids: CAWNRGLGETQYF. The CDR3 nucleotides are TGTGCCTGGAATAGAGGTTTGGGAGAGACCCAGTACTTC.

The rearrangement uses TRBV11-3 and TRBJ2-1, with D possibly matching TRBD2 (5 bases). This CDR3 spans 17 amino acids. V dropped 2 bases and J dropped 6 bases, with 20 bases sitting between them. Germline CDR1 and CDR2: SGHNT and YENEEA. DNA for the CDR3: TGTGCCAGCAGCTTACCCCCCCCCACTAAGCGGATCAATGAGCAGTTCTTC. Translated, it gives CASSLPPPTKRINEQFF.

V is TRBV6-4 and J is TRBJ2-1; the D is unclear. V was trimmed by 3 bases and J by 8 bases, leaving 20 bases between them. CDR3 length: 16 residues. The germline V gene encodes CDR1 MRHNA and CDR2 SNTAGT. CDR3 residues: CASSDVTSILSYEQFF. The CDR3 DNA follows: TGTGCCAGCAGTGATGTTACGAGTATCCTTAGTTATGAGCAGTTCTTC.

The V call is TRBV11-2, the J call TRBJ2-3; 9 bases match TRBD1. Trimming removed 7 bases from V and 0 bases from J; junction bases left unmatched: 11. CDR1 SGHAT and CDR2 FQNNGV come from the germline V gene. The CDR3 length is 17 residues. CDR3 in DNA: TGTGCCAGCACGATCCTTCTGGGACAGGGTAGCACAGATACGCAGTATTTT. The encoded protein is CASTILLGQGSTDTQYF.

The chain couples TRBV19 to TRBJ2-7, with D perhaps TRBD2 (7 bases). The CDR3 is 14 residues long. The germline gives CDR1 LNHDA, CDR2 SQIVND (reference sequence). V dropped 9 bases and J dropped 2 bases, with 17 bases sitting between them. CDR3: CASRGGRSPYEQYF. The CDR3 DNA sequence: TGTGCCAGCAGGGGCGGGAGAAGCCCCTACGAGCAGTACTTC.

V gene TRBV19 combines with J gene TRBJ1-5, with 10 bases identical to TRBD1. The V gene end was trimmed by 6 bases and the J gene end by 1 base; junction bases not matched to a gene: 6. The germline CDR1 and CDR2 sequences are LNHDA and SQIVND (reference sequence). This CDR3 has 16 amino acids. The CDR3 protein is CASRWTGGQSNQPQHF. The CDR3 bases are TGTGCCAGTAGATGGACAGGGGGTCAAAGCAATCAGCCCCAGCATTTT.

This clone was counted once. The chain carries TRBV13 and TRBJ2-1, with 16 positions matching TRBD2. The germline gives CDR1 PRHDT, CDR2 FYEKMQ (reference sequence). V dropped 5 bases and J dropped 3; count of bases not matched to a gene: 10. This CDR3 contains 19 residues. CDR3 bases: TGTGCCAGCAGCATATCCGGGACTAGCGGGGGGGCTTACTACAATGAGCAGTTCTTC. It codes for CASSISGTSGGAYYNEQFF.

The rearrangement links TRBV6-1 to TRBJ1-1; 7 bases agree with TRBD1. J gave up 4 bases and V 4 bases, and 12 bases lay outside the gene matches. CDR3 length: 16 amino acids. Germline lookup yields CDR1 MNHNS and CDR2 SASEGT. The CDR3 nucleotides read TGTGCCAGCAGTGCAACGCCAGGGGGTCTCGTCACTGAAGCTTTCTTT. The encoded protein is CASSATPGGLVTEAFF.

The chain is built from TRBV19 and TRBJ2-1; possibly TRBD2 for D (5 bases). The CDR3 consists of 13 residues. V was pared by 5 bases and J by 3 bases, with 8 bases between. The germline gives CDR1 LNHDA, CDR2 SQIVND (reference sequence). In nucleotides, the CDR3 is TGTGCCAGTAGTCCCCGGGGCTACAATGAGCAGTTCTTC. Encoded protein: CASSPRGYNEQFF. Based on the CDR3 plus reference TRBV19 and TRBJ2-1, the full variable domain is DGGITQSPKYLFRKEGQNVTLSCEQNLNHDAMYWYRQDPGQGLRLIYYSQIVNDFQKGDIAEGYSVSREKKESFPLTVTSAQKNPTAFYLCASSPRGYNEQFFGPGTRLTVL.

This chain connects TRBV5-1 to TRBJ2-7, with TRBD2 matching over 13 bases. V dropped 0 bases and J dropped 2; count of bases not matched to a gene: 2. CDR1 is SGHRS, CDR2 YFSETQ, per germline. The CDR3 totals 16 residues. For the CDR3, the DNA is TGCGCCAGCAGCTTGGCCGGGACTAGCGGGGCCTACGAGCAGTACTTC. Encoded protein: CASSLAGTSGAYEQYF. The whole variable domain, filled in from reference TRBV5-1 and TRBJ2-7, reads KAGVTQTPRYLIKTRGQQVTLSCSPISGHRSVSWYQQTPGQGLQFLFEYFSETQRNKGNFPGRFSGRQFSNSRSEMNVSTLELGDSALYLCASSLAGTSGAYEQYFGPGTRLTVT.

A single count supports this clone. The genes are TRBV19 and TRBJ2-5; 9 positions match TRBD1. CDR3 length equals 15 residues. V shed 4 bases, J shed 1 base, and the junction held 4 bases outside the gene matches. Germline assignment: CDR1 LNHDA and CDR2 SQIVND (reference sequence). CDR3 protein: CASSRDRVGQETQYF. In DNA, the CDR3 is TGTGCCAGTAGTAGGGACAGGGTGGGCCAAGAGACCCAGTACTTC.

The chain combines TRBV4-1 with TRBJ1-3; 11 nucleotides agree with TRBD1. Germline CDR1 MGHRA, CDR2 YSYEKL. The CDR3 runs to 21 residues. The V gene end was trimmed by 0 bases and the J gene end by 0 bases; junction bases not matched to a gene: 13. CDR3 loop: CASSQDHYEDRGPNSGNTIYF. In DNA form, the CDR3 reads TGCGCCAGCAGCCAAGATCACTACGAGGACAGGGGGCCAAACTCTGGAAACACCATATATTTT.

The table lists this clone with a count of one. In DNA, the CDR3 is TGTGCCAGCGAATCGATAAGGGACAGTGAAGTATATGGCTACACCTTC. Protein: CASESIRDSEVYGYTF. The chain joins TRBV28 to TRBJ1-2; 7 bases align to TRBD1. J gave up 5 bases and V 8 bases, and 17 bases lay outside the gene matches. Germline lookup yields CDR1 MDHEN and CDR2 SYDVKM. The CDR3 spans 16 residues.

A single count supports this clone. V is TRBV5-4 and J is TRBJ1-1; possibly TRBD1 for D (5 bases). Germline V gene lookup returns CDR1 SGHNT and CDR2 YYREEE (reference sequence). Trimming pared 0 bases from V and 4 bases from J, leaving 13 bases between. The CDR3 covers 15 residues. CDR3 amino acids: CASSLGGWLVTEAFF. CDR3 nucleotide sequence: TGTGCCAGCAGCTTGGGGGGCTGGTTAGTCACTGAAGCTTTCTTT.

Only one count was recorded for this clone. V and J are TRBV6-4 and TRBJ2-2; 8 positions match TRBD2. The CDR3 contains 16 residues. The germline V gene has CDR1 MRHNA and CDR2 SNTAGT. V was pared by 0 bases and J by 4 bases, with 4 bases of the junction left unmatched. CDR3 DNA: TGTGCCAGCAGTGACTCGGCGGGAGGAAGCACCGGGGAGCTGTTTTTT. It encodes CASSDSAGGSTGELFF.

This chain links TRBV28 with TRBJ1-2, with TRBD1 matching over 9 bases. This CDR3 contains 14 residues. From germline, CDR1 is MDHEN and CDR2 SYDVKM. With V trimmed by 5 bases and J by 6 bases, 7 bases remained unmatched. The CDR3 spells CASSVTGGADGYTF. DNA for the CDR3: TGTGCCAGCAGTGTGACAGGGGGGGCGGATGGCTACACCTTC.

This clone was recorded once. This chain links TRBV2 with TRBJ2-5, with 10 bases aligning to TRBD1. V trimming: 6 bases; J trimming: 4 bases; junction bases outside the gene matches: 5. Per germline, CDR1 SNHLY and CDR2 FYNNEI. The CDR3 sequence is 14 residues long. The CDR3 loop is CASRIDRGRETQYF. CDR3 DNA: TGTGCCAGCAGGATAGACAGGGGGCGAGAGACCCAGTACTTC. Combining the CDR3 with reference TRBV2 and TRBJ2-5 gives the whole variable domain EPEVTQTPSHQVTQMGQEVILRCVPISNHLYFYWYRQILGQKVEFLVSFYNNEISEKSEIFDDQFSVERPDGSNFTLKIRSTKLEDSAMYFCASRIDRGRETQYFGPGTRLLVL.

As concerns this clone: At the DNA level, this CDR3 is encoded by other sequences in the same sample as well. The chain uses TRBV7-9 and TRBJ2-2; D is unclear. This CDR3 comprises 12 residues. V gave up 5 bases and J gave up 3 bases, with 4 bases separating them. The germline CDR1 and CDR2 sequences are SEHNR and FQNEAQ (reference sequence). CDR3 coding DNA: TGTGCCAGCAGCCCTGACACCGGGGAGCTGTTTTTT. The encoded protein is CASSPDTGELFF.

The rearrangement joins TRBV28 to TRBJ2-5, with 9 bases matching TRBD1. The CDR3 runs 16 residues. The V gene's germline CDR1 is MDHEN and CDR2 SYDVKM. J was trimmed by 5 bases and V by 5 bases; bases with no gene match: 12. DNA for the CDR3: TGTGCCAGCAGTCCCGGCAGGGACAGGGAATACGAGACCCAGTACTTC. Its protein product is CASSPGRDREYETQYF.

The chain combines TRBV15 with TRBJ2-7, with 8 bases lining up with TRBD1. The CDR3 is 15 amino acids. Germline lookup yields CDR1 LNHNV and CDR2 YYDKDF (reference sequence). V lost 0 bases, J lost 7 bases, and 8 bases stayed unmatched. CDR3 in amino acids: CATSRDGQGLGEQYF. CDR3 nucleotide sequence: TGTGCCACCAGCAGAGATGGACAGGGACTTGGTGAGCAGTACTTC.

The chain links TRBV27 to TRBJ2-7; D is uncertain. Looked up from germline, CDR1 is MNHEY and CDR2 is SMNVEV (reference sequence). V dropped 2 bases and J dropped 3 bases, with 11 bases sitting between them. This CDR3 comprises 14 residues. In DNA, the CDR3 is TGTGCCAGCAGTTTAGTGCCCAGTCTCTACGAGCAGTACTTC. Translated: CASSLVPSLYEQYF.

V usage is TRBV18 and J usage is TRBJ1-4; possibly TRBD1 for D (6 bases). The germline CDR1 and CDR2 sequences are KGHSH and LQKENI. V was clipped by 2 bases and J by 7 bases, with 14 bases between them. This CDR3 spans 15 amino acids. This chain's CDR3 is CASSPNRGQSEKLFF. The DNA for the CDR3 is TGTGCCAGCTCACCAAATCGCGGACAGTCTGAAAAACTGTTTTTT.